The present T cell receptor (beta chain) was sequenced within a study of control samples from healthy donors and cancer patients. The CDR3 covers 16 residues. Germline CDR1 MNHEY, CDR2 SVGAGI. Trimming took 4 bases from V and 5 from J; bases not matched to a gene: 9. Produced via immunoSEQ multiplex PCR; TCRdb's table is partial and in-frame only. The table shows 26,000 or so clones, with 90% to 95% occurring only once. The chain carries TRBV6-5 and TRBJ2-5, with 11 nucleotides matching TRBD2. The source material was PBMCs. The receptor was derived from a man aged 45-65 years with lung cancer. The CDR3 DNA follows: TGTGCCAGCAGTTCCAATAGCGGGGGGGCCTCGGAGACCCAGTACTTC. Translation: CASSSNSGGASETQYF.